This T cell receptor beta chain was profiled in a study of a mutant IDH1 vaccine in newly diagnosed glioma. Overall study: The treated group averaged around 40 years old and was about 60% male, roughly 40% female. Patients arrived already treated with radiotherapy, temozolomide, or both, most having had both.

Described time point: baseline, week 1 (first vaccination visit). Treatment specified: pre-vaccination baseline after standard-of-care therapy. CDR1 and CDR2 (germline): SGHTA, FQGNSA. There are 15 residues in the CDR3. V lost 4 bases to trimming and J lost 4 bases, with 16 bases between them. Findings of the study overall: It was 80% to 95% of patients that developed vaccine-induced immune responses.

About this clone itself: Its target is not known.

Using immunoSEQ multiplex PCR, the repertoire was profiled, and TCRdb retains in-frame clones only, with some absent. Here the sample spans some 90,000 clones, over 75% being singletons. The material sequenced was PBMCs, taken from a glioma patient treated with radiotherapy, temozolomide or both. The chain joins TRBV7-2 to TRBJ1-2, with D perhaps matching TRBD1 (6 bases). The TCR was taken from a man aged 40-50 years with glioma. Some clones in this sample may be carry-over from other donors' samples. The CDR3 region has the DNA TGTGCCAGCAGCTGGGGGGGGGCCGACCCCTATGGCTACACCTTC. Translated, it gives CASSWGGADPYGYTF.